What follows is one T cell receptor beta chain and its context. There are a few counts of this clone. Its target antigen remains unknown. No much larger clone exists at a distance of one base, and base qualities are not known. From its cysteine to its phenylalanine, the CDR3 spans 15 amino acids. Solely the CDR3 DNA is kept, with 45 bases framed from the first base. Germline trimming: 6 bases from V, 7 bases from J; junction bases outside gene matches: 15. CDR1 is given as SGHNT and CDR2 as YYREEE, both from the germline V gene (reference sequence). Each donor gave one peripheral blood draw, averaging about 100 mL, which was collected into heparinised tubes. A BD FACSAria II and a panel including CD45RO, CCR7, CD25, CD127, CD95 and CD27 were used to sort naive, central memory, regulatory and stem cell-like memory CD4+ T cells. A purity above 98% was achieved for all sorted populations. PBMCs were isolated immediately by Lymphoprep density gradient centrifugation and stained directly without culture. So that batch effects would be minimized, each experiment stained and sorted samples in pairs, pairing one healthy donor with one patient.

All of the isolated RNA was reverse transcribed with the High Capacity cDNA Reverse Transcription Kit, so expressed TCRB transcripts were sequenced. Naive, central memory and regulatory T cell samples underwent deep immunoSEQ sequencing, averaging about 3.5 million total reads per sample. Sorted cells were lysed in RLT buffer, and RNA was extracted using DNase-treated RNeasy Micro or Mini kits according to cell number. Each cell subset was processed separately to prevent cross-contamination, with patient and healthy donor samples processed together. TCRB sequences were amplified from cDNA with the immunoSEQ multiplex PCR, producing 87-bp fragments spanning the CDR3 region. The amplicons were sequenced using the Illumina HiSeq platform. Under the source paper's analysis protocol: Synthetic template baselines were used to correct PCR bias computationally, reads within Hamming distance 2 were collapsed, and singletons that could not be merged were discarded. Reads were aligned against IMGT so that V, D and J genes, CDR3 length and insertions or deletions at six rearrangement sites could be assigned. Within each subset, clonotype counts were normalized to sorted cell number, and only after that were true diversity and Gini coefficients computed with the tcR R package. The overlap coefficient, calculated on TCRB nucleotide sequences, was used to quantify repertoire sharing. Out-of-frame TCRB sequences from naive cells were analyzed as a proxy for the pre-selection repertoire. Not all clones reach the TCRdb copy of this immuneACCESS table, which keeps in-frame sequences only. Checked studies attribute under half of the gap to unresolved V genes and leave the rest unexplained. That table supplies the V and J calls and clone size; D and trimming were determined from the DNA. The sample table holds about 340,000 clones, of which approximately 12% were seen once. The top ten clones comprise 0.013% to 0.015% of the sample.

The sample comes from a study of beta chain features in type 1 diabetes (dated 2018 in TCRdb). Regarding the study in general: Patients and healthy donors did not differ in mean age, gender distribution, total cell number or subset yield. Regulatory and stem cell-like memory subsets were isolated from only 8 patients and about 8 healthy donors, whereas naive and central memory subsets came from all 30 or so donors. Across all samples, around 100 million sorted cells were examined, and cell number per subset correlated strongly with RNA yield. In the study, recently diagnosed type 1 diabetes patients and matched healthy donors were compared on the TCRB repertoires of their sorted circulating CD4+ T cell subsets. Study-wide conclusions, independent of this receptor: A moderate but significant shortening of TCRB CDR3 length was observed in type 1 diabetes patients in all four CD4+ subsets. At VDJ recombination sites, patients with type 1 diabetes made fewer insertions and deleted more nucleotides, a pattern implying thymic rearrangement abnormalities. Naive, central memory and regulatory TCRB repertoires appeared to be more alike among patients than among healthy donors. Only small numbers of individuals were included in the HLA sub-analyses, which left unresolved whether HLA type had any influence on TCRB rearrangement. PCR may preferentially amplify shorter templates, but because patient and control samples were amplified and corrected together, any resulting skew would affect both groups equally. Because cDNA was sequenced instead of genomic DNA, activated cells with high expression could be over-represented, although the groups did not differ in activation or CD3 levels.

The receptor comes from a woman between 18 and 29 years old with type 1 diabetes. Sequencing was carried out using naive CD4+ T cells from blood. The cell subset or site label here, explained by the study, means: true naive CD4+ T cells. Here the chain combines TRBV5-4 and TRBJ1-1; 7 bases in the middle match TRBD1. The CDR3 sequence is CASTGQAGDISEAFF. The sequenced DNA is TGTGCCAGCACTGGACAGGCGGGTGATATTAGTGAAGCTTTCTTT.